This T cell receptor (beta chain) derives from a study of shared clonotypes between healthy human individuals. Clones were sequenced by immunoSEQ multiplex PCR, and TCRdb holds only the in-frame ones, with some missing. The sample has 450,000 to 500,000 clones; about 84% are singletons. The CDR3 contains 16 residues. Germline V CDR1 and CDR2: MNHNS, SASEGT. Trimming removed 4 bases from V and 1 base from J, with 13 bases in between. The healthy adult donors were HIV-negative and reported no recent acute infections or vaccinations. Donors were Caucasian adults residing in Nashville, Tennessee, USA. About this clone itself: A far larger clone differs by one base, so this is likely a read error.

This chain uses TRBV6-1 with TRBJ2-2; D is uncertain. The clonotype originates from a woman in her 40s in good health. Some clones in this sample may be carry-over from other donors' samples. The sequenced sample consisted of PBMCs. CDR3 nucleotides: TGTGCCAGCAGTGGATCCCGGCAGATGAACACCGGGGAGCTGTTTTTT. It is translated as CASSGSRQMNTGELFF.